These 24 T cell receptor beta chains were sequenced from one sample in a study of vaccination effects on CD4 cells after COVID-19. Within the ViraFEST assay, antigen-specific CD4+ T cells underwent expansion with viral peptide pools prior to sequencing. Isolation of CD4+ T cells took place after approximately ten days of culture. Vaccinated participants had no history of SARS-CoV-2 infection and tested negative for nucleocapsid antibodies. Some clones are missing from TCRdb's copy, which holds only in-frame ones; the method was immunoSEQ multiplex PCR. The profile covers about 73,000 clones, with 78% appearing a single time and under 12% taken by the ten largest. The antigens for these receptors are not known. Here the sequenced sample was CD4+ T cells from PBMCs cultured with SARS-CoV-2 spike peptides, taken before COVID-19 vaccination. These receptors were taken from a human donor who received a COVID-19 vaccine.

This clone has a single count. The CDR3 sequence is CASSPDRGNQPQHF. CDR3 bases: TGTGCCAGCAGCCCGGACAGGGGGAATCAGCCCCAGCATTTT. V gene TRBV28 combines with J gene TRBJ1-5, with 10 positions matching TRBD1. Trimming at V came to 6 bases and at J to 4 bases, leaving 3 bases not matched to a gene. The length of the CDR3 is 14 residues. The germline V gene has CDR1 MDHEN and CDR2 SYDVKM.

The chain links TRBV7-2 to TRBJ2-7, with a tentative D call TRBD1 (5 bases). The CDR3 is 13 amino acids. In germline, CDR1 is SGHTA, CDR2 FQGNSA. The germline V and J ends were trimmed by 5 bases and 6 bases, with 14 bases remaining between them. The CDR3 sequence: CASSLQGALEQYV. The CDR3 DNA reads as TGTGCCAGCAGCCTGCAAGGGGCTCTCGAGCAGTACGTC.

The rearrangement uses TRBV18 and TRBJ2-5, with D perhaps TRBD1 or TRBD2 (5 bases each). V lost 3 bases to trimming and J lost 9 bases, with 17 bases between them. The germline V gene has CDR1 KGHSH and CDR2 LQKENI. This CDR3 is 14 amino acids long. CDR3 sequence (DNA): TGTGCCAGCTCACCGGCTGGGGACCGCCGCTCCCAGTACTTC. It encodes CASSPAGDRRSQYF.

The genes are TRBV23-1 and TRBJ2-5, with 11 bases identical to TRBD2. TRBV23-1 is an ORF, with its function uncertain. This CDR3 region has 18 residues. Unmatched junction bases numbered 18, after V lost 7 bases and J lost 5 bases. The CDR3 protein is CASTTRTRSGGALETQYF. CDR3 in DNA: TGCGCCAGCACCACCCGAACGCGTAGCGGGGGGGCCCTGGAGACCCAGTACTTC.

This chain uses TRBV9 with TRBJ2-1; possibly TRBD1 or TRBD2 for D (5 bases each). CDR3 length: 15 residues. Trimming took off 6 bases at V and 0 bases at J, with 13 bases between the two ends. CDR1 SGDLS and CDR2 YYNGEE come from the germline V gene. The CDR3 loop reads CASNEGPSSYNEQFF. CDR3 sequence (DNA): TGTGCCAGCAACGAGGGACCAAGCTCCTACAATGAGCAGTTCTTC.

The gene calls are TRBV12-5 and TRBJ2-5, with 8 bases fitting TRBD2. The V and J ends lost 6 bases and 5 bases, in that order; junction bases with no gene match: 11. The germline V gene has CDR1 LGHNT and CDR2 FRNRAP. The CDR3 extends over 15 amino acids. CDR3 in amino acids: CASGSVAGGKETQYF. CDR3 DNA: TGTGCTAGTGGCAGCGTGGCGGGGGGAAAGGAGACCCAGTACTTC.

Only a few counts were recorded for this clone. This chain connects TRBV6-5 to TRBJ1-2, with 10 bases aligning to TRBD1. CDR1 MNHEY and CDR2 SVGAGI come from the germline V gene. The V gene end was trimmed by 6 bases and the J gene end by 1 base; junction bases not matched to a gene: 5. This CDR3 is 15 amino acids long. In DNA, the CDR3 is TGTGCCAGCAGGCGACAGGGGGCCGATAACTATGGCTACACCTTC. Translated, it gives CASRRQGADNYGYTF.

V and J are TRBV6-5 and TRBJ1-1, with 9 bases fitting TRBD1. The CDR3 has 13 residues. V lost 2 bases and J lost 10; bases outside the gene matches: 5. Germline V gene data show CDR1 as MNHEY and CDR2 as SVGAGI. This CDR3 reads CASSYPRTGAAFF. CDR3 coding DNA: TGTGCCAGCAGTTACCCGAGGACAGGGGCAGCTTTCTTT.

This chain uses TRBV14 with TRBJ1-2; no reliable D call. V was cut by 4 bases and J by 0 bases, with 9 bases left in between. Germline values: CDR1 SGHDN, CDR2 FVKESK. The CDR3 totals 14 residues. For the CDR3, the DNA is TGTGCCAGCAGCCCAGGAGAAGCTAACTATGGCTACACCTTC. This codes for CASSPGEANYGYTF.

The J gene is TRBJ2-3, the V gene TRBV18; 9 nucleotides align to TRBD2. Looked up from germline, CDR1 is KGHSH and CDR2 is LQKENI. V shed 1 base and J 6 bases; nucleotides not matched to a gene: 8. This CDR3 is 16 amino acids long. This CDR3 is CASSPRTSGLGDTQYF. CDR3 bases: TGTGCCAGCTCACCACGTACTAGCGGGCTCGGGGATACGCAGTATTTT.

V usage is TRBV18 and J usage is TRBJ1-1; D gene ambiguous. CDR1 is KGHSH and CDR2 is LQKENI in the germline V gene. The CDR3 covers 12 residues. Trimming removed 3 bases from V and 1 base from J, with 3 bases in between. CDR3 loop: CASSPPNTEAFF. The CDR3 DNA is TGTGCCAGCTCACCCCCGAACACTGAAGCTTTCTTT. The full variable domain, completed using reference TRBV18 and TRBJ1-1, is NAGVMQNPRHLVRRRGQEARLRCSPMKGHSHVYWYRQLPEEGLKFMVYLQKENIIDESGMPKERFSAEFPKEGPSILRIQQVVRGDSAAYFCASSPPNTEAFFGQGTRLTVV.

The J gene is TRBJ2-5, the V gene TRBV18; D ambiguous. Germline V gene sequence: CDR1 KGHSH, CDR2 LQKENI. The CDR3 is 14 amino acids. The V end lost 3 bases, the J end lost 5 bases, and 13 bases lay between the germline ends. The CDR3 DNA is TGTGCCAGCTCACCGACTCCCCAGGCGGAGACCCAGTACTTC. This codes for CASSPTPQAETQYF.

V usage is TRBV5-6 and J usage is TRBJ1-2; the D is unclear. Germline V gene lookup returns CDR1 SGHDT and CDR2 YYEEEE. The V and J ends lost 2 bases and 2 bases respectively, with 16 bases between them. The CDR3 consists of 16 residues. CDR3 amino acids: CASSFSIGRANYGYTF. CDR3 nucleotide sequence: TGTGCCAGCAGCTTTAGCATTGGGAGAGCCAACTATGGCTACACCTTC.

The chain recombines TRBV18 with TRBJ2-1; D may be TRBD1 or TRBD2 (5 bases each). Trimming pared 2 bases from V and 9 bases from J, leaving 8 bases between. From germline, CDR1 is KGHSH and CDR2 LQKENI. This CDR3 spans 12 amino acids. CDR3 DNA sequence: TGTGCCAGCTCACCAGGGGGAACTGAGCAGTTCTTC. This sequence encodes CASSPGGTEQFF.

The V call is TRBV6-5, the J call TRBJ1-2, with 10 bases that match TRBD1. CDR1 is MNHEY and CDR2 is SVGAGI in the germline V gene. V shed 8 bases and J 7 bases; nucleotides not matched to a gene: 7. The CDR3 totals 13 residues. For the CDR3, the DNA is TGTGCCAGCGGAAGACAGGGGGCGCTTGGCTACACCTTC. Translation gives CASGRQGALGYTF.

The chain has TRBV7-3 and TRBJ2-6; D is unresolved. CDR3 length: 13 residues. Germline lookup yields CDR1 SGHTA and CDR2 FQGTGA. V shed 2 bases and J shed 3 bases, with 2 bases lying between them. The CDR3 nucleotides read TGTGCCAGCAGCTTAGGTGGGGCCAACGTCCTGACTTTC. Translation: CASSLGGANVLTF.

This chain connects TRBV24-1 to TRBJ2-1, with TRBD1 identical over 9 bases. Germline CDR1 reads KGHDR; CDR2 reads SFDVKD. This CDR3 is 16 amino acids long. Trimming took 3 bases from V and 5 from J; bases not matched to a gene: 7. The CDR3 sequence is CATSDPGQGRDNEQFF. CDR3 DNA sequence: TGTGCCACCAGTGATCCGGGACAGGGTCGGGACAATGAGCAGTTCTTC.

The J gene is TRBJ2-2, the V gene TRBV27, with D unclear. The V and J ends lost 3 bases and 1 base respectively, with 6 bases between them. The CDR3 is 14 amino acids. Per germline, CDR1 MNHEY and CDR2 SMNVEV (reference sequence). CDR3 sequence: CASSFSGNTGELFF. The CDR3 DNA follows: TGTGCCAGCAGTTTTTCTGGGAACACCGGGGAGCTGTTTTTT.

There are a few counts of this clone. This rearrangement joins TRBV11-2 to TRBJ2-7; D gene unclear. The germline V gene has CDR1 SGHAT and CDR2 FQNNGV. The V end lost 5 bases, the J end lost 5 bases, and 16 bases lay between the germline ends. This CDR3 comprises 14 residues. The CDR3 DNA reads as TGTGCCAGCAGCGACCCTTGGAAGACGCACGAGCAGTACGTC. This codes for CASSDPWKTHEQYV.

The chain recombines TRBV5-6 with TRBJ1-2; D remains unclear. V gave up 2 bases and J gave up 1 base, with 6 bases separating them. The V gene's germline CDR1 is SGHDT and CDR2 YYEEEE. The CDR3 is 13 amino acids. Here the CDR3 DNA reads TGTGCCAGCAGCTTTAAATATAACTATGGCTACACCTTC. Its protein product is CASSFKYNYGYTF.

V usage is TRBV5-1 and J usage is TRBJ1-6, with no clear D. The CDR3 consists of 13 residues. Per the germline V gene, CDR1 is SGHRS and CDR2 is YFSETQ. The ends were cut back, 0 bases at V and 6 bases at J, with 4 bases in the middle. This chain's CDR3 is CASSLDGNSPLHF. The DNA of the CDR3 is TGCGCCAGCAGCTTGGACGGTAATTCACCCCTCCACTTT.

This chain joins TRBV18 and TRBJ1-2; maybe TRBD1 (5 bases). The CDR3 is made up of 18 amino acids. Between the trimmed V and J ends, which lost 2 bases and 2 bases, there was a span of 21 bases. The germline CDR1 and CDR2 sequences are KGHSH and LQKENI. The CDR3 DNA reads TGTGCCAGCTCACCAACTATATCTGGCGCAAAGGGGAACTATGGCTACACCTTC. It translates to CASSPTISGAKGNYGYTF.

The chain is built from TRBV18 and TRBJ1-3, with D uncertain. The V gene lost 6 bases and the J gene lost 0 bases, with 12 bases spanning the gap. Germline CDR1 is KGHSH and CDR2 is LQKENI. This CDR3 has 15 residues. The DNA for the CDR3 is TGTGCCAGCTCCGATAAGGCGTCCTCTGGAAACACCATATATTTT. Translation: CASSDKASSGNTIYF.

This clone was picked up a small number of times. V is TRBV7-9 and J is TRBJ1-2; D gene ambiguous. V was shortened by 5 bases and J by 6 bases, with 7 bases between the two germline ends. In germline, CDR1 is SEHNR, CDR2 FQNEAQ (reference sequence). This CDR3 region has 11 residues. Written as DNA, the CDR3 is TGTGCCAGCAGCCTGACCCATGGCTACACCTTC. Residues: CASSLTHGYTF.